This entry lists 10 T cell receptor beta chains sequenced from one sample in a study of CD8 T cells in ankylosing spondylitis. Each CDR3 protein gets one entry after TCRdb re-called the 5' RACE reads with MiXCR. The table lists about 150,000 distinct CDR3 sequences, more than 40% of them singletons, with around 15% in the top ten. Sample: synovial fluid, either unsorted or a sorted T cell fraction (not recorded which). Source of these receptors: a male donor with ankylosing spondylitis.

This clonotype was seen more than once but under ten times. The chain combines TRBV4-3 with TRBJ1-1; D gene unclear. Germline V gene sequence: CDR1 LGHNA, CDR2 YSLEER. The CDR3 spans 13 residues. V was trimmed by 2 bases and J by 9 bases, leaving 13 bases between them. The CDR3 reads CASSQLVRRKAFF. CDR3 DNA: TGCGCCAGCAGCCAATTGGTTAGGCGCAAAGCTTTCTTT.

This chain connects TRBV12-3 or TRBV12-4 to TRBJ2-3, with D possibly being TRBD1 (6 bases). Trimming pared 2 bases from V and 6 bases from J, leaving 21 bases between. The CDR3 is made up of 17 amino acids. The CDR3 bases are TGTGCCAGCAGTTTATGGGGGCCACACGGAACATACGATACGCAGTATTTT. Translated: CASSLWGPHGTYDTQYF.

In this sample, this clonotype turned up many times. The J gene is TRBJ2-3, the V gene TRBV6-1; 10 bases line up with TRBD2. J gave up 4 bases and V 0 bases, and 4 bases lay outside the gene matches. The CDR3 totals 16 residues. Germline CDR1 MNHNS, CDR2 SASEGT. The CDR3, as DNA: TGTGCCAGCAGTGAAGCTAGCGGGGGGCCCGCAGATACGCAGTATTTT. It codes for CASSEASGGPADTQYF.

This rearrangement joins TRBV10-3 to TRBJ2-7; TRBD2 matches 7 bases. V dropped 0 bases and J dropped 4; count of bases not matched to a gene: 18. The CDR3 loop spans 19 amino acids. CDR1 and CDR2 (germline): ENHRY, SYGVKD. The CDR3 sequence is CAISESVPTRGVLGYEQYF. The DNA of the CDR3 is TGTGCCATCAGTGAGTCGGTTCCCACACGGGGGGTGCTGGGTTACGAGCAGTACTTC.

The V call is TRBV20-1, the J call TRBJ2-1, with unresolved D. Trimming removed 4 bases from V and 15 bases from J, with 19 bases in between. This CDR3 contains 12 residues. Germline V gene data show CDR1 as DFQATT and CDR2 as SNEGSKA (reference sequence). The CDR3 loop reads CSATFVWAIRFF. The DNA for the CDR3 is TGCAGTGCTACCTTTGTTTGGGCGATCAGGTTCTTC.

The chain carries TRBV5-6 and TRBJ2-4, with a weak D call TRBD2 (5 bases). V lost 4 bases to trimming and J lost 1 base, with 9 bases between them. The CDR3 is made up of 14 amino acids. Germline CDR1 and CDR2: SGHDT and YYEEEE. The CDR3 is CASSPPGAKNIQYF. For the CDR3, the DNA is TGTGCCAGCAGCCCTCCGGGGGCCAAAAACATTCAGTACTTC. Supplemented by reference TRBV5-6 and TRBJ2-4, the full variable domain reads DAGVTQSPTHLIKTRGQQVTLRCSPKSGHDTVSWYQQALGQGPQFIFQYYEEEERQRGNFPDRFSGHQFPNYSSELNVNALLLGDSALYLCASSPPGAKNIQYFGAGTRLSVL.

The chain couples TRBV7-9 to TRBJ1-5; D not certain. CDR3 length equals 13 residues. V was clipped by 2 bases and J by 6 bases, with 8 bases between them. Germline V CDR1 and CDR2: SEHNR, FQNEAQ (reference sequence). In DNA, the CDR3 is TGTGCCAGCAGCTTAAGAGCGGGTCAGCCCCAGCATTTT. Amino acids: CASSLRAGQPQHF.

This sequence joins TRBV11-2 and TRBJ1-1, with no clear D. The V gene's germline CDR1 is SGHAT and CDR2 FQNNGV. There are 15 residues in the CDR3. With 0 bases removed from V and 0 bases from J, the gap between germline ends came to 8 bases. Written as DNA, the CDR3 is TGTGCCAGCAGCTTAGATCCGGGGATGAACACTGAAGCTTTCTTT. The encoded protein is CASSLDPGMNTEAFF.

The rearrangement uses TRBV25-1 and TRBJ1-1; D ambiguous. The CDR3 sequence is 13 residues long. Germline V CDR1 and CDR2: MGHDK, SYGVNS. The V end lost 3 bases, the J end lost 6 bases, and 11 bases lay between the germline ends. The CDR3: CASSDKQFAEAFF. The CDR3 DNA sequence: TGTGCCAGCAGTGACAAACAGTTCGCTGAAGCTTTCTTT.

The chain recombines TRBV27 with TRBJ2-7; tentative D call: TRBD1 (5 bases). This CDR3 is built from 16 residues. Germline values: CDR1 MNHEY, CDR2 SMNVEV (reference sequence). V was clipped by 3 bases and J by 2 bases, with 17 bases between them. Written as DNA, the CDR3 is TGTGCCAGCAGTTTGAGTCTCGCCAGGGATCCCTACGAGCAGTACTTC. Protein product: CASSLSLARDPYEQYF.